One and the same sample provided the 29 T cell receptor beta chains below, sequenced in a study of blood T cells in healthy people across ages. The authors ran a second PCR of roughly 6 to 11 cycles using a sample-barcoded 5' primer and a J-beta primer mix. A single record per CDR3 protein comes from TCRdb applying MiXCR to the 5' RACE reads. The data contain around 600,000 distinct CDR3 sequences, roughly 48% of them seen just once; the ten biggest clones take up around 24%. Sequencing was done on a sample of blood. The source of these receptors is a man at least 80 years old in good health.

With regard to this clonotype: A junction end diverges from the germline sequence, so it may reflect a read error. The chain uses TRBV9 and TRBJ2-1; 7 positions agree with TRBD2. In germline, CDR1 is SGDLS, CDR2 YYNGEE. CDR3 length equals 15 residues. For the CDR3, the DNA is TGTGCCAGCAGCGCCACCGGGACTACTTACAATGGGCAGTTCTTC. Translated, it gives CASSATGTTYNGQFF.

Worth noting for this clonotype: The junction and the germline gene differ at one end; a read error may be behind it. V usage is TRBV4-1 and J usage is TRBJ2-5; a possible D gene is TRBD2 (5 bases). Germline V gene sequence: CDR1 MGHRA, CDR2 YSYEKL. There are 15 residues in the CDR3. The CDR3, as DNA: TGCGCCAGCAGCCAAGATCCACTAAGTAGGGAGACCCAGTACTTT. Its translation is CASSQDPLSRETQYF.

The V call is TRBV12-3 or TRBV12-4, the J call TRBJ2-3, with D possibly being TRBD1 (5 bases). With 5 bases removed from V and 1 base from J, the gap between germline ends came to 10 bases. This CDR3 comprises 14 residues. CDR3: CASSPGWGTDTQYF. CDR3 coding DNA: TGTGCCAGCAGTCCAGGGTGGGGCACAGATACGCAGTATTTT.

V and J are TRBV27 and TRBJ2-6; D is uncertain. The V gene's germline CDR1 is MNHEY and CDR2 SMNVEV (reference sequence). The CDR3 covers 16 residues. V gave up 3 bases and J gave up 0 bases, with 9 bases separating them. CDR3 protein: CASSFLRPSGANVLTF. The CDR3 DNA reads TGTGCCAGCAGTTTCTTGAGACCCTCTGGGGCCAACGTCCTGACTTTC. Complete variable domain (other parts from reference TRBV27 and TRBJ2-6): EAQVTQNPRYLITVTGKKLTVTCSQNMNHEYMSWYRQDPGLGLRQIYYSMNVEVTDKGDVPEGYKVSRKEKRNFPLILESPSPNQTSLYFCASSFLRPSGANVLTFGAGSRLTVL.

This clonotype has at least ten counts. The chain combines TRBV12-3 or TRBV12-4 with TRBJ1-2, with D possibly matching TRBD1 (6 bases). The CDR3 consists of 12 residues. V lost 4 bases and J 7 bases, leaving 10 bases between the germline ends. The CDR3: CASSSGVGGYTF. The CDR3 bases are TGTGCCAGCAGTTCAGGGGTTGGTGGCTACACCTTC.

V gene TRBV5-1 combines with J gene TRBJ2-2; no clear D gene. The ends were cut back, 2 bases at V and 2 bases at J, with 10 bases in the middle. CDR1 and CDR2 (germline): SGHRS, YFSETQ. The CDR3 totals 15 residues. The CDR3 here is CASSFALANTGELFF. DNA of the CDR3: TGCGCCAGCAGCTTCGCCCTGGCCAACACCGGGGAGCTGTTTTTT.

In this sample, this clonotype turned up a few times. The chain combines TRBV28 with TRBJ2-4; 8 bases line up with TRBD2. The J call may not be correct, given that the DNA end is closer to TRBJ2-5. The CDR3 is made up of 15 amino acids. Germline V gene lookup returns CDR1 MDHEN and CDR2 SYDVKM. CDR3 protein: CASSLSAGGGETQYF. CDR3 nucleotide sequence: TGTGCCAGCAGTTTATCTGCGGGAGGCGGGGAGACCCAGTACTTC.

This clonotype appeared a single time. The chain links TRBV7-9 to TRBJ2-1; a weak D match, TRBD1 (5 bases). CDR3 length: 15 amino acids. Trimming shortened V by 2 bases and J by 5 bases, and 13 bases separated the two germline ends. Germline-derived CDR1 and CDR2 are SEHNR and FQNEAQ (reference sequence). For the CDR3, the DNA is TGTGCCAGCAGCTTATCAGGGCCCAAAGACAATGAGCAGTTCTTC. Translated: CASSLSGPKDNEQFF.

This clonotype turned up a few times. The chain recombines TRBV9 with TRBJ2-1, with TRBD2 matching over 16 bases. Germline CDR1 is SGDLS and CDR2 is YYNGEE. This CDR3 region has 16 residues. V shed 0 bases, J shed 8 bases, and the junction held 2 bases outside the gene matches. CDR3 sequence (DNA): TGTGCCAGCAGCGTAGGGGGACTAGCGGGGGGGCATGAGCAGTTCTTC. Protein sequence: CASSVGGLAGGHEQFF.

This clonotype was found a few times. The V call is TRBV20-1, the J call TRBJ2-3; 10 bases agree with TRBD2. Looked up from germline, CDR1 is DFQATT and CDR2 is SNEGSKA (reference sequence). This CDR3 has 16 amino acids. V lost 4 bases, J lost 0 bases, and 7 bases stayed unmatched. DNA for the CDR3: TGCAGTGCTACCGAGCTAGCGGGAGTTAGCACAGATACGCAGTATTTT. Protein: CSATELAGVSTDTQYF.

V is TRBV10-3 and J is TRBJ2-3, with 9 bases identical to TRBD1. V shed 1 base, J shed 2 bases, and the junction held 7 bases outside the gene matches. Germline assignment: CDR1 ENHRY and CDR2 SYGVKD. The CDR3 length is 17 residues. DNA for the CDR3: TGTGCCATCAGTGAGTTCTCCGGGACAGGGTTCACAGATACGCAGTATTTT. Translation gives CAISEFSGTGFTDTQYF.

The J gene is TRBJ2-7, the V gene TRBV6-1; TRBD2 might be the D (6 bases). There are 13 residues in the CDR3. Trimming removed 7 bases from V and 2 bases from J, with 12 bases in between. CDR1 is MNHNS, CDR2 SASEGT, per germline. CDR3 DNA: TGTGCCAGCAAGGTGCGGGGACCCTACGAGCAGTACTTC. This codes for CASKVRGPYEQYF.

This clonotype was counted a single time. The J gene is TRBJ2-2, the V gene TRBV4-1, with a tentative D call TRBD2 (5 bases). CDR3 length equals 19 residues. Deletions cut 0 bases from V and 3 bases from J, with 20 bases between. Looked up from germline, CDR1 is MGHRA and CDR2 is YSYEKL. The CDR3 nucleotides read TGCGCCAGCAGCCAAGAGGCCGAGGCTGGCGGGTACTACACCGGGGAGCTGTTTTTT. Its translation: CASSQEAEAGGYYTGELFF.

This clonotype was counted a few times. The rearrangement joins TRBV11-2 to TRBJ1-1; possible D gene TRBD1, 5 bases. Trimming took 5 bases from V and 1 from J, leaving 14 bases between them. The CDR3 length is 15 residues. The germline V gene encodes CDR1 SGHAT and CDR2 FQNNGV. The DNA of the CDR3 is TGTGCCAGCAGCCCCCCGGGGGTGAGGAACACTGAAGCTTTCTTT. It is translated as CASSPPGVRNTEAFF.

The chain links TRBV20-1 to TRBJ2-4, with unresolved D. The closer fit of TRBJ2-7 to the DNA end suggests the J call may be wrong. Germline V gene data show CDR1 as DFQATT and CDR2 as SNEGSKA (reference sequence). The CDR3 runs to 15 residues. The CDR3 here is CSATPPAGARSEQYF. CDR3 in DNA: TGCAGTGCTACCCCGCCTGCAGGAGCCCGCAGCGAGCAGTACTTC.

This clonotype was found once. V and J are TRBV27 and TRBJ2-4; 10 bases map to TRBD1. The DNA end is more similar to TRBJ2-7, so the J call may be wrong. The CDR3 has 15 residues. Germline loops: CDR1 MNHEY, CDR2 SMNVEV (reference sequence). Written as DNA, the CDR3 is TGTGCCAGCAGCCCCCGGGACAGGGGTATCCTCGAGCAGTACTTC. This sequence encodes CASSPRDRGILEQYF.

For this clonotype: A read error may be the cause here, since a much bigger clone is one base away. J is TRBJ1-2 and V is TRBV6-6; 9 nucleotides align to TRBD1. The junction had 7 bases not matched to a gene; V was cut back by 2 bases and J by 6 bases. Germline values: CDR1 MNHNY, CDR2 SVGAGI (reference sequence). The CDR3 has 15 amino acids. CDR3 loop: CASSYAGQGVDGYTF. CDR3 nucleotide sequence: TGTGCCAGCAGTTACGCGGGACAGGGCGTCGATGGCTACACCTTC.

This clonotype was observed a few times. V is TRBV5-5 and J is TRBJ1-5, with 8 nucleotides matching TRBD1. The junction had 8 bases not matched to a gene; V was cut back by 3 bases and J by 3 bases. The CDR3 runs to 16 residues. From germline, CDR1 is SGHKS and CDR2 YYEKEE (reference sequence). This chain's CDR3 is CASSSGTGVFNQPQHF. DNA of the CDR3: TGTGCCAGCAGCTCCGGGACAGGAGTGTTCAATCAGCCCCAGCATTTT.

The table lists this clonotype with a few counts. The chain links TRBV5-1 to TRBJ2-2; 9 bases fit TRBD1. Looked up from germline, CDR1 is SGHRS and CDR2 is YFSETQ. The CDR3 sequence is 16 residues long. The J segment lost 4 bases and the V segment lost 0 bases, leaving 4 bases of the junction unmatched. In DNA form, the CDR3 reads TGCGCCAGCAGCTTGGAGGGGACAGGGTCCACCGGGGAGCTGTTTTTT. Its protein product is CASSLEGTGSTGELFF.

CDR3: CASSVGGGANEQFF. The CDR3 coding sequence is TGTGCCAGCAGCGTAGGGGGGGGGGCTAATGAGCAGTTCTTC. This chain joins TRBV9 and TRBJ2-1; tentatively, D is TRBD2 (7 bases). The length of the CDR3 is 14 residues. Per germline, CDR1 SGDLS and CDR2 YYNGEE. The V end lost 0 bases, the J end lost 7 bases, and 11 bases lay between the germline ends.

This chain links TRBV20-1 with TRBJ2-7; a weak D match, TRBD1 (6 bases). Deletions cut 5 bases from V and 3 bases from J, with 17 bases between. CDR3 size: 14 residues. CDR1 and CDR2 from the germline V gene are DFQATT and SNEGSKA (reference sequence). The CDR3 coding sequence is TGCAGTGCTCACTACCCGGGGACAAACTACGAGCAGTACTTC. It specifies CSAHYPGTNYEQYF.

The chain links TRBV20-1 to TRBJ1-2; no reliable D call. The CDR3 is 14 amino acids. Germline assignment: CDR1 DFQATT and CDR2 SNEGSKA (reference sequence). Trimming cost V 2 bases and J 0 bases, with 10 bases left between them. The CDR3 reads CSARSGGTNYGYTF. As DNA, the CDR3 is TGCAGTGCTAGAAGTGGCGGTACTAACTATGGCTACACCTTC.

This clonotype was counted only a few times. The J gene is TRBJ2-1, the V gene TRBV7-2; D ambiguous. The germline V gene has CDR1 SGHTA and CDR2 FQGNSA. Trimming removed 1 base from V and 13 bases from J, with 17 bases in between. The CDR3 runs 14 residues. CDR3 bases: TGTGCCAGCAGCTTAGAGGTTCGTCAGACGCATCAGTTCTTC. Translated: CASSLEVRQTHQFF.

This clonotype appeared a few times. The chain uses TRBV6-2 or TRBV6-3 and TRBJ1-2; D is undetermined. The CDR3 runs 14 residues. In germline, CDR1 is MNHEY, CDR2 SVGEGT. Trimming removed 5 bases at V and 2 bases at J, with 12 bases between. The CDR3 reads CASSRTGPNYGYTF. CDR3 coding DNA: TGTGCCAGCAGTAGGACCGGGCCCAACTATGGCTACACCTTC.

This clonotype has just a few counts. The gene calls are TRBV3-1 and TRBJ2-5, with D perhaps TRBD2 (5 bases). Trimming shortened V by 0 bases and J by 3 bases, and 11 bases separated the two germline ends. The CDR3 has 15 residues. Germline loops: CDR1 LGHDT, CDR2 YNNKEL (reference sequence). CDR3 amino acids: CASSQDPGGKETQYF. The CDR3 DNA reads TGTGCCAGCAGCCAAGACCCCGGAGGAAAAGAGACCCAGTACTTC.

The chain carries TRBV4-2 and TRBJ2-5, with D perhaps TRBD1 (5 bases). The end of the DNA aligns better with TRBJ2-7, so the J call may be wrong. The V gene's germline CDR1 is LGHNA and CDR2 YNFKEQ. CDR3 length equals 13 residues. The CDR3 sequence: CASSQQTGYEQYF. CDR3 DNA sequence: TGTGCCAGCAGCCAACAAACAGGCTACGAGCAGTACTTC.

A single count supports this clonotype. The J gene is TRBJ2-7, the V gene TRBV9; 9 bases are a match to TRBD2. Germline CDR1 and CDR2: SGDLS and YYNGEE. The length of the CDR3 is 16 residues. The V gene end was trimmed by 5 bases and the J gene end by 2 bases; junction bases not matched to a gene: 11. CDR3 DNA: TGTGCCAGCAGTGCCGGGGGGTCTAGCGGGGCCTACGAGCAGTACTTC. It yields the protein CASSAGGSSGAYEQYF. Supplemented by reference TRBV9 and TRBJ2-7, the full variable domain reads DSGVTQTPKHLITATGQRVTLRCSPRSGDLSVYWYQQSLDQGLQFLIQYYNGEERAKGNILERFSAQQFPDLHSELNLSSLELGDSALYFCASSAGGSSGAYEQYFGPGTRLTVT.

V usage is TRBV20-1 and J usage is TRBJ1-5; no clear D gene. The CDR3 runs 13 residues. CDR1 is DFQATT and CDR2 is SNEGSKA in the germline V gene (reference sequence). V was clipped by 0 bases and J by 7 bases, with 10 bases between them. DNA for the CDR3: TGCAGTGCTAGAGATCAAAGTTGGCAGCCCCAGCATTTT. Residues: CSARDQSWQPQHF.

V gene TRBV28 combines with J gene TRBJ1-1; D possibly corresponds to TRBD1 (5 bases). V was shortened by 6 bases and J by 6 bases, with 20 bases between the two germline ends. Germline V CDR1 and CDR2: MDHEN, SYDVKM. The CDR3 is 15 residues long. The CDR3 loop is CASSVPGAGRAEAFF. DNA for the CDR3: TGTGCCAGCAGCGTTCCTGGGGCAGGGAGGGCTGAAGCTTTCTTT.